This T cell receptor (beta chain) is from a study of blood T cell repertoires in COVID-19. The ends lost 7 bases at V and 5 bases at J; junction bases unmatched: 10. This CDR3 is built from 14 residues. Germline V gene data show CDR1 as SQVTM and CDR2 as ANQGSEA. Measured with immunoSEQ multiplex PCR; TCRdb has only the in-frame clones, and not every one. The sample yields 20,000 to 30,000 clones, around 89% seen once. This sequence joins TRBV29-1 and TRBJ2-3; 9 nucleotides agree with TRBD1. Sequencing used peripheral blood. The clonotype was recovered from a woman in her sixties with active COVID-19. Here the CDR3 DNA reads TGCAGCGCCCCTCCGGGACAGGGACTAGATACGCAGTATTTT. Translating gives CSAPPGQGLDTQYF.